This T cell receptor beta chain was captured by sequencing in a study of T-cell reconstitution after alpha-beta-depleted transplantation in children. V lost 5 bases, J lost 6 bases, and 21 bases lay in between. The CDR3 is made up of 16 amino acids. Preparing the TCRbeta library involved the use of unique molecular identifiers. TCRdb analysed the PCR reads with MiXCR anew, one entry per CDR3 protein. The sample holds 670,000 or so distinct CDR3 sequences, roughly 14% seen once. The gene calls are TRBV12-3 or TRBV12-4 and TRBJ2-3; no firm D call. The clonotype comes from a girl under 10 years old with congenital amegakaryocytic thrombocytopenia, due to receive a stem cell transplant. The specimen was PBMCs, collected before TCRalphabeta/CD19-depleted stem cell transplant. The CDR3 sequence is CASSPRRGAPGDTQYF. The CDR3 DNA sequence: TGTGCCAGCAGTCCCCGAAGAGGAGCCCCGGGCGATACGCAGTATTTT.